This TCR beta chain derives from a study of blood T cell repertoires in COVID-19. Overall study context: COVID-19 samples, acute and convalescent, were from the United States, Italy and Spain. The analysed material was cDNA or gDNA that came from T cells, B-cell-depleted T cells, or PBMCs.

Germline V gene lookup returns CDR1 MDHEN and CDR2 SYDVKM. The CDR3 is 17 amino acids. V was pared by 5 bases and J by 2 bases, with 21 bases between. Original handling: Reference gene primer amplification in the assay estimated nucleated cell counts. Data came from immunoSEQ multiplex PCR; TCRdb stores just in-frame clones and leaves some out. V, J and clone size reflect that table, while D and trimming were determined from the DNA. This table has about 75,000 clones, 70% to 80% appearing once. The sequencing sample was made of peripheral blood. The chain has TRBV28 and TRBJ1-2, with D unresolved. The TCR originated in a woman older than 75 with active or convalescent COVID-19. The CDR3 bases are TGTGCCAGCAGTGGGCCGATAGGACGGGGTTACAACTATGGCTACACCTTC. This encodes CASSGPIGRGYNYGYTF.